One T cell receptor beta chain is described in this entry. Its cognate antigen is unknown. These data come from a study of Graves' ophthalmopathy and Graves' hyperthyroidism. From germline, CDR1 is MNHNS and CDR2 SASEGT. After removal of 11 bases from V and 3 bases from J, the junction contained 10 bases not matched to a gene. This CDR3 spans 13 amino acids. TCR beta CDR3 amplification used RNA transcripts. The workflow started with a first-round RT-PCR run with HTBI primers and then moved on to a second-round multiplex PCR. TCRdb recomputed calls from the multiplex PCR reads with MiXCR, one row per CDR3 protein. The profile shows 170,000 or so distinct CDR3 sequences, about two fifths of them singletons. Study observations and caveats: Blood also contained most of the expanded thyroid clonotypes above 0.001 frequency. Predictions made by the model for ophthalmopathy progression reached 55% to 71% sensitivity and less than 80% specificity. For separating ophthalmopathy from stable hyperthyroidism, a 13-signature model gave 87.88% sensitivity and roughly 78% specificity.

A diagnosis was made from clinical symptoms together with serum thyroxine, TRAb, thyroid ultrasound and orbital computed tomography. The clonotype was recovered from a man under 40 with Graves' ophthalmopathy. This chain uses TRBV6-1 with TRBJ2-7, with 7 bases fitting TRBD1. Sequencing input: peripheral blood. This chain's CDR3 is CAARDSWDYEQYF. In DNA, the CDR3 is TGTGCCGCCCGGGACAGTTGGGACTACGAGCAGTACTTC.